This TCR beta chain was documented in a study of beta chain features in type 1 diabetes. Study-wide points: Cells with high TCR expression could be over-represented by cDNA sequencing.

Sequencing targeted expressed TCRB transcripts, as all isolated RNA had been reverse transcribed. Data came from immunoSEQ multiplex PCR; TCRdb stores just in-frame clones and leaves some out. Altogether 250,000 to 300,000 clones are present, 8% being singletons, with the ten largest covering roughly 1%. Germline V gives CDR1 SGHVS, CDR2 FQNEAQ. This CDR3 region has 15 residues. Deletions cut 5 bases from V and 4 bases from J, with 15 bases between. This clone was detected ten times or more. Its antigen is as yet unknown. Sorted populations all exceeded 95% purity. The receptor's source is a woman aged 18 to 35 in good health. The chain has TRBV7-8 and TRBJ1-3, with D possibly being TRBD1 (5 bases). What was sequenced was central memory CD4+ T cells from blood. The CDR3 loop reads CASSARSGSGNTIYF. The CDR3 nucleotides read TGTGCCAGCAGCGCGAGATCAGGGTCAGGAAACACCATATATTTT.